These 32 T cell receptor beta chains were sequenced from one sample in a study of T-cell memory formation after mild COVID-19. TCRdb recomputed calls from the 5' RACE reads with MiXCR, one row per CDR3 protein. The sample yields about 350,000 distinct CDR3 sequences, around an eighth seen once. What was sequenced was PBMCs or a T cell subset sorted from them (not recorded which). The receptors shown here come from a man aged 18 to 35 who had mild COVID-19 (a few samples of this study predate the infection). Cell type and time point are not known.

In DNA, the CDR3 is TGTGCCAGCAGCCAATTCGGGACTCCCTTCACCGGGGAGCTGTTTTTT. Its protein is CASSQFGTPFTGELFF. The chain carries TRBV3-1 and TRBJ2-2; TRBD2 is a possible D gene (6 bases). This CDR3 spans 16 amino acids. The V gene lost 2 bases and the J gene lost 4 bases, with 14 bases spanning the gap. The V gene's germline CDR1 is LGHDT and CDR2 YNNKEL (reference sequence).

At least ten counts were recorded for this clonotype. The V gene is TRBV5-1, the J gene TRBJ2-2; either TRBD1 or TRBD2 may supply D (5 bases each). The germline CDR1 and CDR2 sequences are SGHRS and YFSETQ. V was clipped by 4 bases and J by 5 bases, with 9 bases between them. The CDR3 is 13 amino acids. CDR3 sequence (DNA): TGCGCCAGCAGCCGGTGGGGGACCGGGGAGCTGTTTTTT. This encodes CASSRWGTGELFF.

This clonotype has a handful of counts. The chain has TRBV14 and TRBJ1-1, with D perhaps TRBD1 (5 bases). CDR1 and CDR2 (germline): SGHDN, FVKESK. The ends were cut back, 0 bases at V and 11 bases at J, with 13 bases in the middle. The CDR3 length is 13 residues. The CDR3 sequence is CASSQERGIGAFF. As DNA, the CDR3 is TGTGCCAGCAGCCAAGAGAGGGGTATCGGCGCTTTCTTT.

The V call is TRBV29-1, the J call TRBJ2-3, with a weak D call TRBD1 (5 bases). CDR1 and CDR2 (germline): SQVTM, ANQGSEA. The length of the CDR3 is 13 residues. Trimming stripped 1 base from V and 3 bases from J, with 8 bases between. The CDR3 DNA reads as TGCAGCGTTGAAGGCAGGGTTACAGATACGCAGTATTTT. Translated, it gives CSVEGRVTDTQYF.

This clonotype was picked up a small number of times. The chain has TRBV5-1 and TRBJ1-1, with no clear D. CDR1 is SGHRS and CDR2 is YFSETQ in the germline V gene. The CDR3 consists of 13 residues. Trimming took 5 bases from V and 0 from J, leaving 8 bases between them. This CDR3 reads CASREAMNTEAFF. The DNA for the CDR3 is TGCGCCAGCAGGGAAGCCATGAACACTGAAGCTTTCTTT.

This clonotype occurred many times. The chain recombines TRBV5-1 with TRBJ2-3; no clear D gene. This CDR3 contains 15 residues. Trimming removed 1 base from V and 0 bases from J, with 9 bases in between. Per the germline V gene, CDR1 is SGHRS and CDR2 is YFSETQ. CDR3 protein: CASSLNPESTDTQYF. The CDR3 coding sequence is TGCGCCAGCAGCTTGAACCCCGAGAGCACAGATACGCAGTATTTT.

This chain links TRBV7-9 with TRBJ2-3; D ambiguous. V lost 11 bases to trimming and J lost 0 bases, with 18 bases between them. The CDR3 contains 15 residues. The germline gives CDR1 SEHNR, CDR2 FQNEAQ (reference sequence). The CDR3 DNA reads as TGTGCCTGGGAACAGCCACAAACTAGCACAGATACGCAGTATTTT. As protein: CAWEQPQTSTDTQYF.

The sample holds a few counts of this clonotype. A read error may account for a junction end that differs from germline. The V and J genes are TRBV27 and TRBJ1-1; D is perhaps TRBD1 (6 bases). The CDR3 is 14 amino acids. Germline CDR1 is MNHEY and CDR2 is SMNVEV (reference sequence). CDR3 sequence (DNA): TGTGCCAGCAGTTCCGGACAGATTTACACTGAGGCTTTCTTT. Protein: CASSSGQIYTEAFF.

The chain uses TRBV12-3 or TRBV12-4 and TRBJ1-4; weak D call: TRBD1 (5 bases). CDR3 length equals 13 residues. V was cut by 3 bases and J by 10 bases, with 12 bases left in between. The CDR3 reads CASSLDGDRKLFF. The CDR3 DNA is TGTGCCAGCAGTTTGGACGGGGACCGAAAACTGTTTTTT.

J is TRBJ2-1 and V is TRBV7-2; unclear D gene. CDR3 size: 15 residues. The germline gives CDR1 SGHTA, CDR2 FQGNSA. The germline V and J ends were trimmed by 5 bases and 3 bases, with 14 bases remaining between them. CDR3 in DNA: TGTGCCAGCAGCCCTCCCCAGGTTCGCTACAATGAGCAGTTCTTC. Residues: CASSPPQVRYNEQFF.

In this sample, this clonotype turned up a few times. The chain carries TRBV6-6 and TRBJ1-1; D unclear. Per germline, CDR1 MNHNY and CDR2 SVGAGI (reference sequence). V lost 2 bases and J lost 7, with 2 bases in between. This CDR3 has 10 amino acids. CDR3 amino acids: CASSYDEAFF. The CDR3, as DNA: TGTGCCAGCAGTTACGATGAAGCTTTCTTT.

V usage is TRBV5-1 and J usage is TRBJ1-6; D remains ambiguous. Germline V lookup: CDR1 SGHRS, CDR2 YFSETQ. This CDR3 comprises 15 residues. V lost 0 bases and J 8 bases, leaving 12 bases between the germline ends. The CDR3 loop reads CASSLGTWMDSPLHF. The CDR3, as DNA: TGCGCCAGCAGCTTGGGGACGTGGATGGATTCACCCCTCCACTTT.

The rearrangement joins TRBV12-3 or TRBV12-4 to TRBJ1-2; TRBD1 matches 8 bases. CDR3 size: 16 residues. The ends lost 7 bases at V and 0 bases at J; junction bases unmatched: 10. The CDR3 DNA is TGTGCCAGCACCGTTCCGACAGGGGAACCTAACTATGGCTACACCTTC. Protein: CASTVPTGEPNYGYTF.

This sequence joins TRBV5-6 and TRBJ1-6; D remains unclear. CDR3 length: 12 residues. CDR1 and CDR2 from the germline V gene are SGHDT and YYEEEE. The V and J ends lost 6 bases and 9 bases respectively, with 10 bases between them. CDR3: CASNLMSSPLHF. For the CDR3, the DNA is TGTGCCAGCAACCTTATGAGTTCACCCCTCCACTTT.

This clonotype showed up many times. The genes are TRBV5-1 and TRBJ2-3; D call uncertain. V shed 0 bases and J shed 1 base, with 9 bases lying between them. CDR3 length: 15 amino acids. Germline values: CDR1 SGHRS, CDR2 YFSETQ. In nucleotides, the CDR3 is TGCGCCAGCAGCTTGGCCCAACTCCGCACAGATACGCAGTATTTT. This translates into CASSLAQLRTDTQYF.

This clonotype was counted once. V usage is TRBV6-6 and J usage is TRBJ1-2, with D uncertain. The CDR3 covers 11 residues. V lost 2 bases and J lost 13, with 11 bases in between. From germline, CDR1 is MNHNY and CDR2 SVGAGI (reference sequence). The CDR3 DNA follows: TGTGCCAGCAGTTACCCCCCGGGGTTCACCTTC. Protein product: CASSYPPGFTF.

This clonotype has only a few counts. CDR3 sequence: CASTSPEHRTGEEQFF. CDR3 bases: TGTGCCAGCACCTCCCCTGAGCACAGGACCGGGGAGGAGCAGTTCTTC. The J gene is TRBJ2-1, the V gene TRBV6-2 or TRBV6-3; D tentatively fits TRBD1 or TRBD2 (5 bases each). The CDR3 totals 16 residues. V lost 7 bases, J lost 10 bases, and 26 bases lay in between. CDR1 and CDR2 (germline): MNHEY, SVGEGT.

This clonotype was detected only a few times. The chain has TRBV5-1 and TRBJ2-3; 11 positions match TRBD2. V was pared by 1 base and J by 6 bases, with 1 base of the junction left unmatched. The CDR3 totals 14 residues. Germline CDR1 SGHRS, CDR2 YFSETQ. The CDR3 DNA reads TGCGCCAGCAGCTTGTCTAGCGGGGGGGATACGCAGTATTTT. It specifies CASSLSSGGDTQYF.

CDR3 region: CASSRGGAYTEAFF. CDR3 coding DNA: TGCGCCAGCAGCCGGGGCGGGGCGTACACTGAAGCTTTCTTT. The chain is built from TRBV5-1 and TRBJ1-1; tentatively, D is TRBD1 (5 bases). The length of the CDR3 is 14 residues. In germline, CDR1 is SGHRS, CDR2 YFSETQ. V was shortened by 4 bases and J by 3 bases, with 13 bases between the two germline ends.

This clonotype has more than one count but fewer than ten. The chain uses TRBV4-2 and TRBJ2-1, with 9 bases fitting TRBD2. The CDR3 consists of 16 residues. Germline V gives CDR1 LGHNA, CDR2 YNFKEQ. Trimming took 4 bases from V and 8 from J; bases not matched to a gene: 12. The CDR3 sequence: CASSPNGAGGPDEQFF. CDR3 bases: TGTGCCAGCAGCCCCAACGGGGCGGGGGGGCCGGATGAGCAGTTCTTC.

The chain joins TRBV5-5 to TRBJ2-2; 7 nucleotides agree with TRBD1. The CDR3 consists of 16 residues. Trimming took 8 bases from V and 3 from J; bases not matched to a gene: 13. The germline V gene encodes CDR1 SGHKS and CDR2 YYEKEE (reference sequence). CDR3 region: CASDLTQGPYTGELFF. DNA for the CDR3: TGTGCCAGTGATCTGACACAGGGGCCCTACACCGGGGAGCTGTTTTTT.

This clonotype was counted many times. The CDR3 protein is CASSQDPHGTLDEQFF. The DNA of the CDR3 is TGCGCCAGCAGCCAAGATCCCCACGGGACTCTGGATGAGCAGTTCTTC. The V call is TRBV4-1, the J call TRBJ2-1; possible D gene TRBD2, 6 bases. The CDR3 has 16 amino acids. CDR1 and CDR2 (germline): MGHRA, YSYEKL. Trimming left V 0 bases short and J 8 bases short, with 17 bases between.

The rearrangement links TRBV3-1 to TRBJ1-2, with a weak D call TRBD1 (6 bases). V shed 6 bases and J shed 0 bases, with 11 bases lying between them. There are 14 residues in the CDR3. Germline CDR1 LGHDT, CDR2 YNNKEL (reference sequence). The CDR3 reads CASRGQLANYGYTF. The CDR3 nucleotides read TGTGCCAGCAGAGGACAGTTAGCTAACTATGGCTACACCTTC.

This clonotype has a handful of counts. V gene TRBV6-5 combines with J gene TRBJ1-2, with a possible D match to TRBD1 (6 bases). The CDR3 sequence is 13 residues long. Germline V gene lookup returns CDR1 MNHEY and CDR2 SVGAGI. Trimming pared 5 bases from V and 7 bases from J, leaving 14 bases between. DNA of the CDR3: TGTGCCAGCAGTCCCGACAGGATGAGTGGCTACACCTTC. Its translation is CASSPDRMSGYTF.

This clonotype appeared a few times. This chain joins TRBV20-1 and TRBJ2-1, with D tentatively TRBD1 or TRBD2 (5 bases each). This CDR3 is built from 13 residues. The V gene's germline CDR1 is DFQATT and CDR2 SNEGSKA (reference sequence). V shed 3 bases and J shed 13 bases, with 19 bases lying between them. CDR3 sequence (DNA): TGCAGTGCTAGTAATGCAGGATTGGGACCACAGTTCTTC. Its translation: CSASNAGLGPQFF.

This rearrangement joins TRBV5-1 to TRBJ1-2; 10 bases fit TRBD1. V trimming: 4 bases; J trimming: 2 bases; junction bases outside the gene matches: 5. CDR3 length: 15 residues. The V gene's germline CDR1 is SGHRS and CDR2 YFSETQ. The CDR3 DNA follows: TGCGCCAGCAGCAGAGACAGGGGGCAGAACTATGGCTACACCTTC. This gives the protein CASSRDRGQNYGYTF.

This chain connects TRBV7-2 to TRBJ2-3; TRBD2 aligns across 10 bases. The CDR3 consists of 15 residues. V shed 1 base and J 7 bases; nucleotides not matched to a gene: 5. The V gene's germline CDR1 is SGHTA and CDR2 FQGNSA. The DNA of the CDR3 is TGTGCCAGCAGCTTAGAGGCTAGCGGGGGAAATACGCAGTATTTT. This encodes CASSLEASGGNTQYF. The whole variable domain, remainder taken from reference TRBV7-2 and TRBJ2-3, is GAGVSQSPSNKVTEKGKDVELRCDPISGHTALYWYRQSLGQGLEFLIYFQGNSAPDKSGLPSDRFSAERTGGSVSTLTIQRTQQEDSAVYLCASSLEASGGNTQYFGPGTRLTVL.

The chain uses TRBV27 and TRBJ2-1, with 14 bases that match TRBD2. Germline V gene sequence: CDR1 MNHEY, CDR2 SMNVEV (reference sequence). The CDR3 spans 17 residues. V trimming: 2 bases; J trimming: 2 bases; junction bases outside the gene matches: 2. The CDR3 is CASSLPTSGGAYNEQFF. CDR3 nucleotides: TGTGCCAGCAGTTTACCGACTAGCGGGGGGGCCTACAATGAGCAGTTCTTC.

This chain joins TRBV12-3 or TRBV12-4 and TRBJ1-4; maybe TRBD1 (5 bases). This CDR3 region has 15 residues. V was shortened by 5 bases and J by 7 bases, with 17 bases between the two germline ends. The CDR3 DNA reads as TGTGCCAGCAGTCCGCGACAGCCCATTGGTGAAAAACTGTTTTTT. Translating it yields CASSPRQPIGEKLFF.

This clonotype appeared many times. This chain links TRBV4-2 with TRBJ2-1; possible D gene TRBD1, 6 bases. Per germline, CDR1 LGHNA and CDR2 YNFKEQ. V lost 5 bases to trimming and J lost 4 bases, with 12 bases between them. The CDR3 totals 14 residues. The CDR3 nucleotides are TGTGCCAGCAGCGATACGGACAGTTACAATGAGCAGTTCTTC. Its protein is CASSDTDSYNEQFF.

This clonotype was observed a handful of times. The chain combines TRBV11-3 with TRBJ2-1; TRBD1 or TRBD2 may be the D gene (5 bases each). CDR1 is SGHNT and CDR2 is YENEEA in the germline V gene. Trimming stripped 4 bases from V and 2 bases from J, with 9 bases between. This CDR3 has 14 amino acids. The CDR3 nucleotides read TGTGCCAGCAGCTCCGGGACCACCTACAATGAGCAGTTCTTC. It yields the protein CASSSGTTYNEQFF.

This clonotype was seen more than once but under ten times. Written as DNA, the CDR3 is TGTGCCAGCAGCCATCTCCGGACCCCATGGACAGATACGCAGTATTTT. Translating it yields CASSHLRTPWTDTQYF. The chain joins TRBV5-5 to TRBJ2-3; no firm D call. Germline-derived CDR1 and CDR2 are SGHKS and YYEKEE (reference sequence). V lost 4 bases to trimming and J lost 3 bases, with 18 bases between them. The length of the CDR3 is 16 residues.